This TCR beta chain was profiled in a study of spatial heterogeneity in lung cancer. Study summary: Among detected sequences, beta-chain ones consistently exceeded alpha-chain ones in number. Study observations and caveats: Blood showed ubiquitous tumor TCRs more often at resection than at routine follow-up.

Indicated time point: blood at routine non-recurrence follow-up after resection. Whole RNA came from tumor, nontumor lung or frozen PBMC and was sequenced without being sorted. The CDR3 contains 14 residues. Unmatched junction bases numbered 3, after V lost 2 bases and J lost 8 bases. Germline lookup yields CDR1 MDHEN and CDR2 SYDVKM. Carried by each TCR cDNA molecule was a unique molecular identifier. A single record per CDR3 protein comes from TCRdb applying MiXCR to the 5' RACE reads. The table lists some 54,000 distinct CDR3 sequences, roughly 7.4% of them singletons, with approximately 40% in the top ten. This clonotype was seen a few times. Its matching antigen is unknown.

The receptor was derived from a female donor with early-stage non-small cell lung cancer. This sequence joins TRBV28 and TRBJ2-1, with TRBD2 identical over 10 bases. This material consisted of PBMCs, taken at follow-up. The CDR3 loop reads CASSLVAGGDEQFF. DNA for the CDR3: TGTGCCAGCAGTTTAGTAGCGGGGGGCGATGAGCAGTTCTTC.